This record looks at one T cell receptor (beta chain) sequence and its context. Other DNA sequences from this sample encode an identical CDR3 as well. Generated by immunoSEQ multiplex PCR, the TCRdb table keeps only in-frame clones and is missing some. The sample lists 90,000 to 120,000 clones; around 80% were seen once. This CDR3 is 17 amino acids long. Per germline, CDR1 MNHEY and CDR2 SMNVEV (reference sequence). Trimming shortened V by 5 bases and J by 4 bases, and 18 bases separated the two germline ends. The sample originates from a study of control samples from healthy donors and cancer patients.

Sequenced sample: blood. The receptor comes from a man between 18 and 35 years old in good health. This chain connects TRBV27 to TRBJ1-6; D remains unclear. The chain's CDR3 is CASSPLPESIYNSPLHF. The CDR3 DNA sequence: TGTGCCAGCAGTCCCCTCCCCGAGTCGATTTATAATTCACCCCTCCACTTT.